The 32 T cell receptor beta chains in this list originate from one sample, sequenced in a study of Ad26.COV2.S vaccination and SARS-CoV-2 variants. Clones were sequenced by immunoSEQ multiplex PCR, and TCRdb holds only the in-frame ones, with some missing. Of about 350,000 clones in the sample, just over 90% were seen once. The source was peripheral blood, collected after recovery from COVID-19. These receptors were collected from a human donor who had recovered from COVID-19.

For the CDR3, the DNA is TGTGCCAGCAGCCACAGAGACAGGGGGAACACTGAAGCTTTCTTT. Translation gives CASSHRDRGNTEAFF. The chain combines TRBV3-1 (or the pseudogene TRBV3-2) with TRBJ1-1; TRBD1 aligns across 8 bases. Trimming took 3 bases from V and 1 from J; bases not matched to a gene: 4. Germline-derived CDR1 and CDR2 are LGHDT and YNNKEL (reference sequence). This CDR3 has 15 amino acids.

The sample holds one count of this clone. The chain carries TRBV7-9 and TRBJ1-2; possibly TRBD1 for D (5 bases). CDR1 and CDR2 (germline): SEHNR, FQNEAQ (reference sequence). The CDR3 is 13 amino acids. V was shortened by 5 bases and J by 8 bases, with 15 bases between the two germline ends. CDR3 coding DNA: TGTGCCAGCAGCATTATAGGGGATCGAGGCTACACCTTC. This translates into CASSIIGDRGYTF.

The J gene is TRBJ2-1, the V gene TRBV10-1, with TRBD2 matching 7 bases. V gave up 0 bases and J gave up 7 bases; unmatched junction bases: 9. Per the germline V gene, CDR1 is WNHNN and CDR2 is SYGVQD (reference sequence). CDR3 length: 16 residues. For the CDR3, the DNA is TGCGCCAGCAGTGAGTCAGGGTACGAGGGAGGGAATGAGCAGTTCTTC. Residues: CASSESGYEGGNEQFF.

The CDR3 spells CASGPGTSGWDEQFF. The CDR3 DNA is TGTGCCAGCGGACCCGGGACTAGCGGGTGGGATGAGCAGTTCTTC. The chain employs TRBV6-5 and TRBJ2-1; 12 bases line up with TRBD2. V shed 8 bases and J 8 bases; nucleotides not matched to a gene: 10. Per germline, CDR1 MNHEY and CDR2 SVGAGI. This CDR3 has 15 amino acids.

This chain uses TRBV18 with TRBJ1-4; D gene unclear. Germline V CDR1 and CDR2: KGHSH, LQKENI. The CDR3 runs 14 residues. Trimming shortened V by 6 bases and J by 7 bases, and 15 bases separated the two germline ends. The CDR3 bases are TGTGCCAGCTCCCGGATCTCCTGGGGTGAAAAACTGTTTTTT. Amino acid sequence: CASSRISWGEKLFF. Combining the CDR3 with reference TRBV18 and TRBJ1-4 gives the whole variable domain NAGVMQNPRHLVRRRGQEARLRCSPMKGHSHVYWYRQLPEEGLKFMVYLQKENIIDESGMPKERFSAEFPKEGPSILRIQQVVRGDSAAYFCASSRISWGEKLFFGSGTQLSVL.

The J gene is TRBJ1-5, the V gene TRBV5-8, with D uncertain. Looked up from germline, CDR1 is SGHTS and CDR2 is YDEGEE. With 2 bases removed from V and 3 bases from J, the gap between germline ends came to 3 bases. The CDR3 is 12 residues long. The CDR3 DNA is TGTGCCAGCAGCTTCTCCAATCAGCCCCAGCATTTT. It is translated as CASSFSNQPQHF. Together with reference TRBV5-8 and TRBJ1-5, the CDR3 gives the full variable domain: EAGVTQSPTHLIKTRGQQATLRCSPISGHTSVYWYQQALGLGLQFLLWYDEGEERNRGNFPPRFSGRQFPNYSSELNVNALELEDSALYLCASSFSNQPQHFGDGTRLSIL.

This clone was recorded only once. The chain employs TRBV20-1 and TRBJ2-1; a weak D match, TRBD1 (5 bases). Germline values: CDR1 DFQATT, CDR2 SNEGSKA (reference sequence). The CDR3 covers 11 residues. V lost 3 bases, J lost 10 bases, and 10 bases lay in between. The CDR3: CSARPRAEQFF. CDR3 bases: TGCAGTGCTAGGCCCAGGGCCGAGCAGTTCTTC.

V is TRBV12-3 or TRBV12-4 and J is TRBJ1-1; TRBD1 is a possible D gene (6 bases). CDR3 length equals 12 residues. The germline V and J ends were trimmed by 6 bases and 11 bases, with 16 bases remaining between them. The CDR3 spells CASSTNRDGAFF. In nucleotides, the CDR3 is TGTGCCAGCAGCACAAACAGGGATGGGGCTTTCTTT.

The CDR3 spells CASSEPGFSGANVLTF. The CDR3 DNA is TGTGCCAGCAGCGAACCAGGGTTCTCTGGGGCCAACGTCCTGACTTTC. The chain couples TRBV14 to TRBJ2-6; D is perhaps TRBD1 (5 bases). Germline loops: CDR1 SGHDN, CDR2 FVKESK. This CDR3 has 16 residues. V was pared by 5 bases and J by 0 bases, with 11 bases between.

The count of this clone is one. V usage is TRBV3-1 (or the pseudogene TRBV3-2) and J usage is TRBJ2-7; D is undetermined. Germline values: CDR1 LGHDT, CDR2 YNNKEL (reference sequence). The CDR3 has 13 residues. Trimming stripped 2 bases from V and 5 bases from J, with 10 bases between. CDR3 sequence reads: CASSQMITNEQYF. CDR3 bases: TGTGCCAGCAGCCAAATGATCACAAACGAGCAGTACTTC.

The chain has TRBV5-6 and TRBJ1-3; TRBD1 might be the D (5 bases). The CDR3 spans 13 residues. V lost 3 bases to trimming and J lost 7 bases, with 11 bases between them. CDR1 and CDR2 (germline): SGHDT, YYEEEE. The CDR3 DNA reads as TGTGCCAGCAGCTACGGGGGTAGGAACACCATATATTTT. Protein product: CASSYGGRNTIYF.

The chain is built from TRBV29-1 and TRBJ1-2; no firm D call. V was cut by 3 bases and J by 6 bases, with 11 bases left in between. The CDR3 sequence is 12 residues long. Germline-derived CDR1 and CDR2 are SQVTM and ANQGSEA. CDR3 bases: TGCAGCGTTGACCCCCCCGTAGATGGCTACACCTTC. Its translation: CSVDPPVDGYTF.

The table lists this clone with a count of one. The V gene is TRBV12-3 or TRBV12-4, the J gene TRBJ1-3; D gene ambiguous. V was clipped by 6 bases and J by 2 bases, with 8 bases between them. The CDR3 is 13 amino acids. The CDR3 DNA reads as TGTGCCAGCAGAAGGACTGCTGGAAACACCATATATTTT. Amino acids: CASRRTAGNTIYF.

The genes are TRBV5-1 and TRBJ2-5; the match to TRBD2 covers 13 bases. With 4 bases clipped from V and 1 base from J, the junction kept 1 base outside the gene matches. The CDR3 runs to 15 residues. Germline V gives CDR1 SGHRS, CDR2 YFSETQ. DNA of the CDR3: TGCGCCAGCAGCCGACTAGCGGGGGGCCAAGAGACCCAGTACTTC. It codes for CASSRLAGGQETQYF.

The count of this clone is one. The genes are TRBV20-1 and TRBJ2-5; D gene unclear. V was cut by 3 bases and J by 4 bases, with 3 bases left in between. CDR1 is DFQATT and CDR2 is SNEGSKA in the germline V gene (reference sequence). The CDR3 has 10 amino acids. This CDR3 reads CSASGETQYF. CDR3 coding DNA: TGCAGTGCTAGTGGAGAGACCCAGTACTTC.

This clone occurred a few times. J is TRBJ1-5 and V is TRBV2, with 7 bases lining up with TRBD1. CDR1 SNHLY and CDR2 FYNNEI come from the germline V gene. This CDR3 is built from 14 residues. V lost 5 bases to trimming and J lost 3 bases; unmatched junction nucleotides: 4. In nucleotides, the CDR3 is TGTGCCAGCAGTCTTAGGGGGCCCAATCAGCCCCAGCATTTT. Its protein is CASSLRGPNQPQHF.

The CDR3 sequence: CASSSQDRSYEQYF. For the CDR3, the DNA is TGTGCCAGCAGCTCTCAGGACAGGTCGTACGAGCAGTACTTC. J is TRBJ2-7 and V is TRBV7-2; TRBD1 aligns across 7 bases. CDR3 length equals 14 residues. V dropped 4 bases and J dropped 4; count of bases not matched to a gene: 7. Per germline, CDR1 SGHTA and CDR2 FQGNSA. The whole variable domain, remainder taken from reference TRBV7-2 and TRBJ2-7, is GAGVSQSPSNKVTEKGKDVELRCDPISGHTALYWYRQSLGQGLEFLIYFQGNSAPDKSGLPSDRFSAERTGGSVSTLTIQRTQQEDSAVYLCASSSQDRSYEQYFGPGTRLTVT.

The V gene is TRBV5-5, the J gene TRBJ1-1; D unresolved. Germline V gives CDR1 SGHKS, CDR2 YYEKEE (reference sequence). Trimming removed 0 bases from V and 7 bases from J, with 10 bases in between. The CDR3 is 13 amino acids. The CDR3 is CASSLAPELEAFF. The CDR3 nucleotides are TGTGCCAGCAGCTTGGCCCCGGAGCTTGAAGCTTTCTTT.

This rearrangement joins TRBV4-2 to TRBJ2-4; D is undetermined. The CDR3 sequence is 14 residues long. Germline CDR1 and CDR2: LGHNA and YNFKEQ. V lost 0 bases and J 2 bases, leaving 5 bases between the germline ends. CDR3 coding DNA: TGTGCCAGCAGCCAAGAGGGGACCAAAAACATTCAGTACTTC. This sequence encodes CASSQEGTKNIQYF.

V usage is TRBV18 and J usage is TRBJ2-1, with D tentatively TRBD2 (5 bases). Germline V gene sequence: CDR1 KGHSH, CDR2 LQKENI. The V end was cut by 1 base, the J end by 10 bases, with 8 bases between. The CDR3 runs 12 residues. CDR3 nucleotides: TGTGCCAGCTCACCACGAGGGTGGGAGCAGTTCTTC. This gives the protein CASSPRGWEQFF.

The gene calls are TRBV5-1 and TRBJ2-7; TRBD2 is a possible D gene (5 bases). CDR1 and CDR2 (germline): SGHRS, YFSETQ. V gave up 0 bases and J gave up 3 bases, with 16 bases separating them. This CDR3 region has 16 residues. As DNA, the CDR3 is TGCGCCAGCAGCTTGGTCGAGGGCCTCAAAGACTACGAGCAGTACTTC. Protein product: CASSLVEGLKDYEQYF.

This rearrangement joins TRBV5-1 to TRBJ1-1; a possible D gene is TRBD1 (5 bases). The CDR3 sequence is 12 residues long. Germline V CDR1 and CDR2: SGHRS, YFSETQ. Trimming removed 2 bases at V and 6 bases at J, with 8 bases between. The CDR3 DNA reads as TGCGCCAGCAGCTTTCAGGGCTCTGAAGCTTTCTTT. This encodes CASSFQGSEAFF. The full variable domain, completed using reference TRBV5-1 and TRBJ1-1, is KAGVTQTPRYLIKTRGQQVTLSCSPISGHRSVSWYQQTPGQGLQFLFEYFSETQRNKGNFPGRFSGRQFSNSRSEMNVSTLELGDSALYLCASSFQGSEAFFGQGTRLTVV.

The V and J genes are TRBV12-2 and TRBJ2-2; the table's D call, TRBD1, has no DNA check behind it. TRBV12-2 is a recognized pseudogene. CDR3 size: 16 residues. The CDR3 sequence is CASRPRQGASSGELFF. CDR3 nucleotides: TGTGCAAGTCGCCCGCGACAGGGGGCTAGTTCCGGGGAGCTGTTTTTT.

The genes are TRBV4-1 and TRBJ2-3; D possibly corresponds to TRBD2 (6 bases). Germline CDR1 is MGHRA and CDR2 is YSYEKL. With 4 bases removed from V and 4 bases from J, the gap between germline ends came to 12 bases. The CDR3 spans 14 residues. CDR3 in DNA: TGCGCCAGCAGCCGGGACTCCTTATCAGATACGCAGTATTTT. This codes for CASSRDSLSDTQYF.

As concerns this clone: Other DNA sequences in the sample encode the same CDR3. The chain joins TRBV6-6 to TRBJ1-6; 9 bases are a match to TRBD1. V lost 6 bases and J lost 10; bases outside the gene matches: 10. CDR1 is MNHNY, CDR2 SVGAGI, per germline (reference sequence). This CDR3 region has 15 residues. The CDR3 loop is CASRKGDRVGSPLHF. The CDR3 DNA is TGTGCCAGCAGAAAAGGGGACAGGGTTGGCTCACCCCTCCACTTT.

The rearrangement joins TRBV27 to TRBJ1-1; perhaps TRBD1 as D (5 bases). The length of the CDR3 is 16 residues. Trimming took off 0 bases at V and 2 bases at J, with 13 bases between the two ends. Germline V gene sequence: CDR1 MNHEY, CDR2 SMNVEV (reference sequence). CDR3 coding DNA: TGTGCCAGCAGTTTATCGGGGGACGGATTAAACACTGAAGCTTTCTTT. This translates into CASSLSGDGLNTEAFF.

V is TRBV18 and J is TRBJ1-1; D remains ambiguous. CDR1 and CDR2 (germline): KGHSH, LQKENI. V lost 5 bases and J 4 bases, leaving 8 bases between the germline ends. The CDR3 runs to 12 residues. The CDR3 DNA reads TGTGCCAGCTCAGTGGGAACCACTGAAGCTTTCTTT. Its protein is CASSVGTTEAFF.

The rearrangement uses TRBV29-1 and TRBJ1-3, with no clear D. CDR1 and CDR2 from the germline V gene are SQVTM and ANQGSEA. V was cut by 3 bases and J by 4 bases, with 7 bases left in between. The CDR3 totals 12 residues. CDR3 in DNA: TGCAGCGTTGACACGGCGGGAAACACCATATATTTT. It specifies CSVDTAGNTIYF.

The gene calls are TRBV10-1 and TRBJ2-5, with TRBD1 identical over 8 bases. Germline-derived CDR1 and CDR2 are WNHNN and SYGVQD (reference sequence). The V gene end was trimmed by 3 bases and the J gene end by 0 bases; junction bases not matched to a gene: 24. The CDR3 sequence is 22 residues long. CDR3 loop: CASSDPDRSGDRPSSHQETQYF. The DNA of the CDR3 is TGCGCCAGCAGTGATCCGGACAGGTCCGGGGACAGGCCCTCCTCCCACCAAGAGACCCAGTACTTC.

The genes are TRBV9 and TRBJ2-4; 11 nucleotides agree with TRBD2. V lost 3 bases, J lost 7 bases, and 6 bases stayed unmatched. Germline loops: CDR1 SGDLS, CDR2 YYNGEE. This CDR3 is built from 15 residues. CDR3 coding DNA: TGTGCCAGCAGCGATAGCGGGGGGGCTGTGAACATTCAGTACTTC. Translated, it gives CASSDSGGAVNIQYF. The full variable domain, rest sourced from reference TRBV9 and TRBJ2-4, is DSGVTQTPKHLITATGQRVTLRCSPRSGDLSVYWYQQSLDQGLQFLIQYYNGEERAKGNILERFSAQQFPDLHSELNLSSLELGDSALYFCASSDSGGAVNIQYFGAGTRLSVL.

This clone appeared once. The chain combines TRBV2 with TRBJ1-2, with D unclear. This CDR3 is 16 amino acids long. Germline V CDR1 and CDR2: SNHLY, FYNNEI. Trimming removed 3 bases at V and 1 base at J, with 15 bases between. The CDR3 nucleotides are TGTGCCAGCAGTGATATCGAAACCGGCCTTAACTATGGCTACACCTTC. This sequence encodes CASSDIETGLNYGYTF. The full variable domain, rest sourced from reference TRBV2 and TRBJ1-2, is EPEVTQTPSHQVTQMGQEVILRCVPISNHLYFYWYRQILGQKVEFLVSFYNNEISEKSEIFDDQFSVERPDGSNFTLKIRSTKLEDSAMYFCASSDIETGLNYGYTFGSGTRLTVV.

J is TRBJ2-5 and V is TRBV5-1; no clear D. The CDR3 totals 15 residues. The V gene's germline CDR1 is SGHRS and CDR2 YFSETQ. Trimming cost V 0 bases and J 4 bases, with 13 bases left between them. The CDR3 region is CASSLAGARRETQYF. As DNA, the CDR3 is TGCGCCAGCAGCTTGGCCGGAGCTAGGAGAGAGACCCAGTACTTC.